This entry features one TCR beta chain sequence. The data are from a study of identical twins. V lost 3 bases, J lost 0 bases, and 10 bases lay in between. The CDR3 covers 14 residues. Germline assignment: CDR1 DFQATT and CDR2 SNEGSKA (reference sequence). TCRdb reanalysed the 5' RACE reads using MiXCR and keeps one entry per CDR3 protein. Among over 250,000 distinct CDR3 sequences, 8.5% to 9.5% were seen once, and the ten largest hold approximately 6.6%. This sample also belongs to another study, concerning yellow fever vaccine responses in identical twins.

The chain recombines TRBV20-1 with TRBJ2-3; D is unresolved. This receptor was identified in a woman aged 18-29 years in good health. Sample: CD8+ T cells sorted from blood. The CDR3 region is CSARGPTSTDTQYF. CDR3 bases: TGCAGTGCTAGGGGTCCAACTAGCACAGATACGCAGTATTTT.